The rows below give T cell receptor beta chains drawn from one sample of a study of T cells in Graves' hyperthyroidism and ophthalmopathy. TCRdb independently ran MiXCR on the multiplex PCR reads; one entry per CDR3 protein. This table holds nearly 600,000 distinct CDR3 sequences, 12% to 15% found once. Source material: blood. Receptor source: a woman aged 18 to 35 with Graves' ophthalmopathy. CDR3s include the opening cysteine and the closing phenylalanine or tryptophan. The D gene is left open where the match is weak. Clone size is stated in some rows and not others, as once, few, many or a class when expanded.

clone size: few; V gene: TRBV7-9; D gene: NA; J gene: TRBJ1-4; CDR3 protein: CASSSTPKGGRDEKLFF; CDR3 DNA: TGTGCCAGCAGCTCAACCCCAAAGGGGGGGCGGGATGAAAAACTGTTTTTT
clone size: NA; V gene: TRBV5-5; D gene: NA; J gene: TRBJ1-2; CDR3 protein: CASSLFQITNYGYTF; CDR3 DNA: TGTGCCAGCAGCTTGTTCCAGATCACAAACTATGGCTACACCTTC
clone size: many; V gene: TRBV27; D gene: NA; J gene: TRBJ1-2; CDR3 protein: CASSLLGEGVYGYTF; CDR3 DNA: TGTGCCAGCAGTTTGTTAGGGGAAGGGGTCTATGGCTACACCTTC
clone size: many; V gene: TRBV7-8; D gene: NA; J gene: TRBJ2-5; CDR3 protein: CASSRVGAASQYF; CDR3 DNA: TGTGCCAGCAGCCGCGTGGGGGCGGCAAGTCAATACTTC
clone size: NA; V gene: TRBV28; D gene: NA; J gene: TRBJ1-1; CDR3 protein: CASSLTGGQGTEAFF; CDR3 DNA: TGTGCCAGCAGTTTAACTGGAGGGCAGGGGACTGAAGCTTTCTTT
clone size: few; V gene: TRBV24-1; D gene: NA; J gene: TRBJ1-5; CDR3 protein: CATSDPATEGPQHF; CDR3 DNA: TGTGCCACCAGTGACCCTGCCACCGAGGGGCCCCAGCATTTT
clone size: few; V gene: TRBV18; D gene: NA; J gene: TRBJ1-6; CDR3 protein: CASSRSGVNSPLHF; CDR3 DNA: TGTGCCAGCTCACGCTCAGGTGTGAATTCACCCCTCCACTTT
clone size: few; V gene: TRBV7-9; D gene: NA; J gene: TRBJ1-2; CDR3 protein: CASSFLGVYGYTF; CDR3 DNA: TGTGCCAGCAGCTTTTTAGGGGTCTATGGCTACACCTTC
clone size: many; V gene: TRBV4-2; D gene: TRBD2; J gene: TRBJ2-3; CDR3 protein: CASRGLAGVTDTQYF; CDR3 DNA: TGTGCCAGCAGGGGCTTAGCGGGAGTTACAGATACGCAGTATTTT
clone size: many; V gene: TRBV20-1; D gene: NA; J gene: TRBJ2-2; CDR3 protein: CSAHGGSGELFF; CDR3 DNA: TGCAGTGCTCACGGGGGTTCCGGGGAGCTGTTTTTT
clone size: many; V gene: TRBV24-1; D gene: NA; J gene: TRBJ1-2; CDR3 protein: CATSEAGPYGYTF; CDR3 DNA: TGTGCCACCAGTGAGGCAGGGCCGTATGGCTACACCTTC
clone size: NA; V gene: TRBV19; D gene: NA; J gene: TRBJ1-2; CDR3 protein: CASSIATGNYGYTF; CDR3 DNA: TGTGCCAGTAGTATTGCTACAGGGAACTATGGCTACACCTTC
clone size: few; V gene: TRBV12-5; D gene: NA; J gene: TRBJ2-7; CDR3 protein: CASGLTPGPASYKQYF; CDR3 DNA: TGTGCTAGTGGTTTGACCCCGGGACCCGCCTCCTACAAGCAGTACTTC
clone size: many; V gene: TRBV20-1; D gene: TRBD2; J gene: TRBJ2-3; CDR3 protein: CSATQGLGGLAGYADTQYF; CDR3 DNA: TGCAGTGCGACCCAAGGGTTGGGGGGACTAGCGGGATACGCAGATACGCAGTATTTT
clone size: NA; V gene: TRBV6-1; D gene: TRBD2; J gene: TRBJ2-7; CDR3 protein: CASSEWASGLYEQYF; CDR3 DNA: TGTGCCAGCAGTGAATGGGCTAGCGGGCTCTACGAGCAGTACTTC
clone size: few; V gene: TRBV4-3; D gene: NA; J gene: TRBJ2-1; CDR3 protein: CASSHNRGRAWDEQFF; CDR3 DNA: TGCGCCAGCAGCCATAATAGGGGGAGGGCCTGGGATGAGCAGTTCTTC
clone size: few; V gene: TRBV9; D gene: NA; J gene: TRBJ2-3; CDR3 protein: CASSVAGGWSDTQYF; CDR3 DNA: TGTGCCAGCAGCGTAGCTGGGGGGTGGTCAGATACGCAGTATTTT
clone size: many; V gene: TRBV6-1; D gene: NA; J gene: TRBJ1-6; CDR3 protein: CASSFDGGRSPLHF; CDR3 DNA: TGTGCCAGCAGTTTTGACGGCGGTCGGTCACCCCTCCACTTT
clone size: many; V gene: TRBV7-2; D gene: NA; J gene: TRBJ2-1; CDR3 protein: CASSLARRTTNEQFF; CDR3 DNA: TGTGCCAGCAGCTTAGCGCGGAGGACAACCAATGAGCAGTTCTTC
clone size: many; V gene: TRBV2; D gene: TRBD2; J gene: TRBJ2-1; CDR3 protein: CASKSRTSVDEQFF; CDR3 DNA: TGTGCCAGCAAATCTAGGACTAGCGTGGATGAGCAGTTCTTC
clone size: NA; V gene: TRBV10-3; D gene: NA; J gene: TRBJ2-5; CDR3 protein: CAISESMRVQETQYF; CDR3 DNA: TGTGCCATCAGTGAGTCGATGAGGGTACAAGAGACCCAGTACTTC
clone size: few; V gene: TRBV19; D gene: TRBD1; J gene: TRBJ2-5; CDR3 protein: CASSIRPRDREETQYF; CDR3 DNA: TGTGCCAGTAGTATACGTCCTCGGGACAGAGAAGAGACCCAGTACTTC
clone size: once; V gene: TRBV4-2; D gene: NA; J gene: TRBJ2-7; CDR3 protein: CASSQLAGAPYEQYF; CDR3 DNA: TGTGCCAGCAGCCAACTGGCGGGGGCTCCCTACGAGCAGTACTTC
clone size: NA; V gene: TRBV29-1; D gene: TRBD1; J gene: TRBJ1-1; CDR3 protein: CSVAGGQTEAFF; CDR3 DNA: TGCAGCGTCGCAGGGGGCCAGACTGAAGCTTTCTTT
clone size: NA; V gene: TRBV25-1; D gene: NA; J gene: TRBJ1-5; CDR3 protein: CASSEYLNQPQHF; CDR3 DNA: TGTGCCAGCAGTGAATATTTAAATCAGCCCCAGCATTTT
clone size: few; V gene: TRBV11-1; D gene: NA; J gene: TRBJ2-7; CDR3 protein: CASSLEISTRYNYEQYF; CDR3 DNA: TGTGCCAGCAGCTTAGAGATCAGTACGAGGTATAACTACGAGCAGTACTTC
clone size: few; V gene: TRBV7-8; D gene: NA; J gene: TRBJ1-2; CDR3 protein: CASRRIPGTANYGYTF; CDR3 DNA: TGTGCCAGCAGACGTATCCCTGGGACTGCCAACTATGGCTACACCTTC
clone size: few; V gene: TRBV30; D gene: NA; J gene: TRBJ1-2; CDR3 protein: CAWGNRAANYGYTF; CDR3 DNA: TGTGCCTGGGGAAACAGAGCAGCTAACTATGGCTACACCTTC
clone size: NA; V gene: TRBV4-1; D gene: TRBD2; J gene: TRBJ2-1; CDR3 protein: CASSHLGRAVHNEQFF; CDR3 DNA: TGCGCCAGCAGCCACCTTGGGAGGGCCGTCCACAATGAGCAGTTCTTC
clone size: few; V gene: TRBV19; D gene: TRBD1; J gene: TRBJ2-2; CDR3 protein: CASSIAPFGGQGTVGELFF; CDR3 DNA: TGTGCCAGTAGTATAGCACCGTTTGGGGGACAGGGGACGGTCGGGGAGCTGTTTTTT
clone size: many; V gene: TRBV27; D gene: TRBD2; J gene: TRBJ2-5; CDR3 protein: CASSLTGRAGVGETQYF; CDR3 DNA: TGTGCCAGCAGTTTAACCGGAAGAGCGGGAGTAGGAGAGACCCAGTACTTC
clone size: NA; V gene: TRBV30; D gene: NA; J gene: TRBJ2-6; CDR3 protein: CASSASTNSGANVLTF; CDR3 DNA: TGTGCCTCCTCGGCCAGTACGAACTCTGGGGCCAACGTCCTGACTTTC
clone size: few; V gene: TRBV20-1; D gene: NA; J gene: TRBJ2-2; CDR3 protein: CSAREPTGVGNTGELFF; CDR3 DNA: TGCAGTGCTAGAGAACCCACGGGAGTAGGTAACACCGGGGAGCTGTTTTTT
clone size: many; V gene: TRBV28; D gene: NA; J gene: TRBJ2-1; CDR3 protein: CASSLWGSFYNEQFF; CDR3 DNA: TGTGCCAGCAGTTTATGGGGCAGCTTCTACAATGAGCAGTTCTTC
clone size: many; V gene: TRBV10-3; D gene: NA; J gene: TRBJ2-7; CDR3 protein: CAISDGGMSSYEQYF; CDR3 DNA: TGTGCCATCAGTGATGGCGGGATGAGCTCCTACGAGCAGTACTTC
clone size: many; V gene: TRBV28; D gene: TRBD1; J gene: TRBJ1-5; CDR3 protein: CASSLLGQLNSNQPQHF; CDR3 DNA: TGTGCCAGCAGTTTATTGGGACAGCTAAATAGCAATCAGCCCCAGCATTTT
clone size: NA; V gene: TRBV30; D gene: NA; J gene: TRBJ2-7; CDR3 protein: CAWSAAYEQYF; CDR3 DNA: TGTGCCTGGAGTGCCGCCTACGAGCAGTACTTC
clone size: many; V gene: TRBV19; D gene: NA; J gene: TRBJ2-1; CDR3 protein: CASSPHVRNNEQFF; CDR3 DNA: TGTGCCAGTAGTCCTCATGTACGGAACAATGAGCAGTTCTTC
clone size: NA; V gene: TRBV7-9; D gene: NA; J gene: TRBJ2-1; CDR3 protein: CASSFDYFGEQFF; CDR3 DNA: TGTGCCAGCAGCTTTGACTACTTCGGTGAGCAGTTCTTC
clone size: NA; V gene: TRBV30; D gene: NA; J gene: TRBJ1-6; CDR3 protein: CAWTPRANSPLHF; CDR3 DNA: TGTGCCTGGACGCCCCGGGCCAATTCACCCCTCCACTTT
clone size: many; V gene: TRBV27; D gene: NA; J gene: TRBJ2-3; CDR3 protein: CASSYTGSSTQYF; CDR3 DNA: TGTGCCAGCAGTTACACAGGGAGCAGTACGCAGTATTTT
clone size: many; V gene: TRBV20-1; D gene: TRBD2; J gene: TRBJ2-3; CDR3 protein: CSARALASGNTDTQYF; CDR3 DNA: TGCAGTGCTAGAGCTTTGGCTAGCGGCAACACAGATACGCAGTATTTT
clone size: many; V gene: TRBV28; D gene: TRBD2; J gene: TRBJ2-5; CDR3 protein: CASSLGTRRETQYF; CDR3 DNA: TGTGCCAGCAGTCTCGGGACTAGGAGGGAGACCCAGTACTTC
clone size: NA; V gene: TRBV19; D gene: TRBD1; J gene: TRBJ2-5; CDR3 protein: CASSISRGQETQYF; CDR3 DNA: TGTGCCAGTAGTATCAGCAGGGGGCAGGAGACCCAGTACTTC
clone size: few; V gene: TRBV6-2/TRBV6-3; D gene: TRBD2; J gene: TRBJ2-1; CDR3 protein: CASSYSLTSGIYNEQFF; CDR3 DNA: TGTGCCAGCAGTTACTCGCTAACTAGCGGGATCTACAATGAGCAGTTCTTC
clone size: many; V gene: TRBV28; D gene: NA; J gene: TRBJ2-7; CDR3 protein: CASKTGSYEQYF; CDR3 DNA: TGTGCCAGCAAGACGGGATCCTACGAGCAGTACTTC
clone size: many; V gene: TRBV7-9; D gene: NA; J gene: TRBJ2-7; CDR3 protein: CASSLEGSTRTYEQYF; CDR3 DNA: TGTGCCAGCAGCTTAGAGGGATCAACTCGGACCTACGAGCAGTACTTC
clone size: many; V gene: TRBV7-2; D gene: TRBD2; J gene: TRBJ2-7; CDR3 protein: CASSGGSGRPRYEQYF; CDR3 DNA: TGTGCCAGCAGCGGAGGTAGCGGGAGGCCCCGCTACGAGCAGTACTTC
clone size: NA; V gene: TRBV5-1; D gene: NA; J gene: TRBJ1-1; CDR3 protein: CASGPGAGTEAFF; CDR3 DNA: TGCGCCAGCGGCCCAGGGGCCGGGACTGAAGCTTTCTTT
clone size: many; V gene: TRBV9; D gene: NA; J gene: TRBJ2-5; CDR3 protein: CASRGSEETQYF; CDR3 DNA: TGTGCCAGCAGGGGATCAGAAGAGACCCAGTACTTC
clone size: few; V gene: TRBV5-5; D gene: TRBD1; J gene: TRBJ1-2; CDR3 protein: CASSFTPTGGNGYTF; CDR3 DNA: TGTGCCAGCAGCTTTACACCCACAGGGGGCAATGGCTACACCTTC
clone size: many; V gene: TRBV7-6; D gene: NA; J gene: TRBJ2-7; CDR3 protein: CASSEAQGTPYEQYF; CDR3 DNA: TGTGCCAGCAGCGAAGCTCAGGGGACCCCCTACGAGCAGTACTTC
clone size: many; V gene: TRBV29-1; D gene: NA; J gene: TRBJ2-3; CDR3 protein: CSVVPRGRSTDTQYF; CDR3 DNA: TGCAGCGTTGTACCCCGGGGTCGGAGCACAGATACGCAGTATTTT